The 14 T cell receptor beta chains presented below share a single source sample, sequenced in a study of cytomegalovirus exposure and HLA in healthy donors. PCR primers comprised 60 Vbeta and 13 Jbeta primers. Some clones are missing from TCRdb's copy, which holds only in-frame ones; the method was immunoSEQ multiplex PCR. The table lists 75,000 or so clones, about 70% of them singletons. The sequencing input was PBMCs. These receptors were collected from a woman aged 30 to 39 in good health and CMV-seropositive.

The genes are TRBV29-1 and TRBJ1-1, with 9 positions matching TRBD1. This CDR3 contains 13 residues. The germline CDR1 and CDR2 sequences are SQVTM and ANQGSEA. V shed 7 bases, J shed 1 base, and the junction held 4 bases outside the gene matches. CDR3: CSARTGANTEAFF. The CDR3 nucleotides are TGCAGCGCGAGGACAGGGGCGAACACTGAAGCTTTCTTT.

Comment on this clone: This same CDR3 is encoded by further DNA sequences in the sample. V usage is TRBV2 and J usage is TRBJ1-2; TRBD1 aligns across 9 bases. The CDR3 has 11 residues. Germline CDR1 is SNHLY and CDR2 is FYNNEI. J lost 6 bases, V lost 9 bases, and 2 bases had no gene match. This CDR3 reads CARGQGDGYTF. The CDR3 DNA reads as TGTGCCAGGGGACAGGGTGATGGCTACACCTTC. Looking up the rest from reference TRBV2 and TRBJ1-2 gives the full variable domain: EPEVTQTPSHQVTQMGQEVILRCVPISNHLYFYWYRQILGQKVEFLVSFYNNEISEKSEIFDDQFSVERPDGSNFTLKIRSTKLEDSAMYFCARGQGDGYTFGSGTRLTVV.

This rearrangement joins TRBV29-1 to TRBJ1-1; the D gene is possibly TRBD1 (6 bases). Looked up from germline, CDR1 is SQVTM and CDR2 is ANQGSEA. Trimming removed 0 bases at V and 2 bases at J, with 7 bases between. CDR3 length equals 13 residues. The CDR3 loop reads CSVEDRGNTEAFF. The CDR3 DNA reads as TGCAGCGTTGAAGACAGGGGAAACACTGAAGCTTTCTTT.

The V gene is TRBV5-1, the J gene TRBJ2-1, with 7 bases identical to TRBD1. This CDR3 comprises 14 residues. The germline gives CDR1 SGHRS, CDR2 YFSETQ. The V gene end was trimmed by 4 bases and the J gene end by 5 bases; junction bases not matched to a gene: 6. CDR3 bases: TGCGCCAGCAGCCCGGGACAGCCGAACAATGAGCAGTTCTTC. This gives the protein CASSPGQPNNEQFF. Complete variable domain (other parts from reference TRBV5-1 and TRBJ2-1): KAGVTQTPRYLIKTRGQQVTLSCSPISGHRSVSWYQQTPGQGLQFLFEYFSETQRNKGNFPGRFSGRQFSNSRSEMNVSTLELGDSALYLCASSPGQPNNEQFFGPGTRLTVL.

The V gene is TRBV27, the J gene TRBJ1-5, with 7 bases that match TRBD1. The germline V gene encodes CDR1 MNHEY and CDR2 SMNVEV (reference sequence). This CDR3 is 15 amino acids long. V shed 7 bases, J shed 6 bases, and the junction held 12 bases outside the gene matches. The CDR3 is CASKLTRGDFQPQHF. The CDR3, as DNA: TGTGCCAGCAAACTAACCAGGGGGGACTTTCAGCCCCAGCATTTT.

In this sample, this clone turned up a few times. The chain recombines TRBV25-1 with TRBJ1-1, with a possible D match to TRBD1 (5 bases). Per the germline V gene, CDR1 is MGHDK and CDR2 is SYGVNS. V gave up 2 bases and J gave up 2 bases, with 15 bases separating them. The CDR3 contains 16 residues. The CDR3 here is CASSEGRGGDNTEAFF. CDR3 nucleotides: TGTGCCAGCAGTGAAGGGCGTGGAGGGGATAACACTGAAGCTTTCTTT.

This clone was seen only a few times. One end of the junction does not line up with germline, which may come from a read error. This chain connects TRBV30 to TRBJ2-4; D is unresolved. This CDR3 spans 14 amino acids. Germline V gene sequence: CDR1 GTSNPN, CDR2 SVGIG (reference sequence). CDR3: CAWSVPLAKNVQYF. The CDR3 coding sequence is TGTGCCTGGAGTGTTCCCCTGGCCAAAAACGTTCAGTACTTC.

The chain's CDR3 is CAAGAGRNTEAFF. CDR3 nucleotides: TGCGCCGCAGGGGCAGGGAGGAACACTGAAGCTTTCTTT. The chain uses TRBV10-2 and TRBJ1-1; the D gene is possibly TRBD1 (6 bases). From germline, CDR1 is WSHSY and CDR2 SAAADI. V was trimmed by 11 bases and J by 1 base, leaving 14 bases between them. The CDR3 is 13 residues long.

This sequence joins TRBV30 and TRBJ2-5; TRBD2 might be the D (6 bases). V shed 2 bases and J shed 4 bases, with 17 bases lying between them. The length of the CDR3 is 15 residues. Germline V gene data show CDR1 as GTSNPN and CDR2 as SVGIG (reference sequence). The CDR3 here is CAWSSPGRGGETQYF. CDR3 nucleotide sequence: TGTGCCTGGAGTTCCCCGGGAAGGGGAGGAGAGACCCAGTACTTC.

The chain is built from TRBV4-1 and TRBJ2-2; D remains unclear. V lost 2 bases and J lost 1, with 8 bases in between. CDR3 length: 15 amino acids. Germline V gene lookup returns CDR1 MGHRA and CDR2 YSYEKL. The DNA for the CDR3 is TGCGCCAGCAGCCAACTTAACAGGAACACCGGGGAGCTGTTTTTT. It is translated as CASSQLNRNTGELFF.

The V gene is TRBV30, the J gene TRBJ2-1; D gene unclear. The CDR3 totals 12 residues. V lost 5 bases and J 5 bases, leaving 10 bases between the germline ends. CDR1 GTSNPN and CDR2 SVGIG come from the germline V gene (reference sequence). CDR3 region: CAWADRHNEQFF. The CDR3 DNA sequence: TGTGCCTGGGCGGATAGGCACAATGAGCAGTTCTTC. Using reference TRBV30 and TRBJ2-1 for the parts outside the CDR3, the full variable domain is SQTIHQWPATLVQPVGSPLSLECTVEGTSNPNLYWYRQAAGRGLQLLFYSVGIGQISSEVPQNLSASRPQDRQFILSSKKLLLSDSGFYLCAWADRHNEQFFGPGTRLTVL.

CDR3 region: CSVEVIYRGRSEAFF. CDR3 DNA: TGCAGCGTTGAAGTAATTTACAGGGGAAGGTCGGAAGCTTTCTTT. The genes are TRBV29-1 and TRBJ1-1; TRBD1 aligns across 7 bases. The CDR3 runs 15 residues. The V segment lost 1 base and the J segment 8 bases; nucleotides outside the gene matches: 13. CDR1 and CDR2 (germline): SQVTM, ANQGSEA.

V and J are TRBV15 and TRBJ2-4; 7 nucleotides line up with TRBD1. Losses at the gene ends were 8 bases for V and 4 bases for J; bases not matched to a gene: 2. The CDR3 has 12 amino acids. Germline V gene lookup returns CDR1 LNHNV and CDR2 YYDKDF (reference sequence). CDR3 DNA: TGTGCCACCCGGGACAGTAAAAACATTCAGTACTTC. This gives the protein CATRDSKNIQYF.

This chain links TRBV6-1 with TRBJ2-1, with TRBD2 matching 10 bases. The CDR3 runs to 13 residues. Germline loops: CDR1 MNHNS, CDR2 SASEGT. The trim removed 6 bases at V and 7 bases at J, leaving 3 bases unmatched. The CDR3 reads CASRIAGGNEQFF. The DNA for the CDR3 is TGTGCCAGCAGGATAGCGGGAGGAAATGAGCAGTTCTTC.